Detailed here is one T cell receptor (beta chain). It has no known antigen specificity. No qualities accompany the bases; no much larger clone lies one base away. These data are taken from a study of blood T cell repertoires in COVID-19 (dated by TCRdb to about 2020). Study-wide context: Samples from collaborators originated in the United States, Italy and Spain and spanned both the acute and convalescent phases of COVID-19. The dataset comprised deeply sampled blood TCRbeta repertoires from subjects exposed to, actively infected with, or recovered from COVID-19. Nearly every sample came with metadata listing a de-identified subject ID, COVID-19 status, age in years and sex. Where HLA class I and class II types were available, the types were taken from metadata supplied by the sample provider, not from assay-based typing. A freely available public database, intended as a resource for researchers studying the immune response to SARS-CoV-2, is where the repertoires were released. Samples were obtained from the ongoing ImmuneRACE study (first 160 participants) and from 1,000 to 1,500 subjects provided by 6 global collaborators. The prospective study material was composed of cDNA or gDNA derived from T cells, B-cell-depleted T cells, or PBMCs. Broad study findings and their caveats: Clinical and demographic metadata were provided uncurated, with the amount varying by source and participant.

Collaborating institutions collected whole blood in K2EDTA tubes following their own protocols. For TCRbeta analysis, collaborators shipped samples in one of three forms: frozen whole blood, isolated PBMCs, or DNA extracted from either of those sample types. TCRbeta CDR3 regions were amplified from genomic DNA using the immunoSEQ Assay, a bias-controlled multiplex PCR. On the study's bioinformatics: The number of nucleated cells in each sample was estimated by amplification of reference gene primers within the assay. To quantify the absolute abundance of each unique TCRbeta CDR3 rearrangement, sequence reads were collapsed and filtered. For each sample, productive Simpson clonality was calculated as the square root of Simpson's diversity index over productive rearrangements. TCRdb holds this immuneACCESS table with in-frame rearrangements only. Some clones are missing; in checked studies, unresolved V genes explain under half, and the rest has no known cause. That table gives V, J and clone size, and the DNA gave D and trimming. For this sample there are about 56,000 clones; about 90% appear just once. Around 18% of the sample belongs to the ten largest clones.

Per the germline V gene, SQVTM is the CDR1 and ANQGSEA is the CDR2. Trimming takes 6 bases off V and 2 bases off J; junction bases not matched to a gene: 12. The CDR3, cysteine through phenylalanine, is 15 amino acids long. The retained sequence is limited to the CDR3, 45 bases, with the frame set at the first base. The chain joins TRBV29-1 to TRBJ2-7, with 8 bases aligning to TRBD2. The TCR originated in a human donor in a cohort sampled during active COVID-19. The specimen sequenced was peripheral blood. The CDR3: CSVKLPGLETYEQYF. At the DNA level, the sequence is TGCAGCGTCAAGTTGCCGGGACTAGAGACCTACGAGCAGTACTTC.